This T cell receptor beta chain derives from a study of CXCR3-negative and CXCR3-positive naive CD8 T cells. 5' RACE with UMI labels generated the TRB cDNA libraries. For each CDR3 protein, TCRdb gives one entry from its re-call of the 5' RACE reads, without DNA. The sample yields some 150,000 distinct CDR3 sequences, of which the top ten take up 0.4% to 0.5%. Overall study findings and caveats: The study found comparably high diversity in both naive subsets and much lower diversity in memory CD8+ cells. The level of CXCR3 expression partially decreased after cryopreservation; the majority of assays used fresh PBMCs. Relative to CXCR3-negative naive cells, CXCR3-positive naive cells had more hydrophobic TRB CDR3s.

In regard to this clonotype: Its antigen remains unknown.

The CDR3 totals 15 residues. The sequence derives from a human donor in good health. Some clones in this sample may be carry-over from other donors' samples. Source material: naive CXCR3+ CD8+ T cells from blood. Subset in this sample: CD45RO-CCR7+CD27+CD95- naive CD8+ T cells expressing CXCR3 (TNR3+). This chain connects TRBV12-3 or TRBV12-4 to TRBJ2-3; TCRdb's D gene call, TRBD2, goes unchecked for lack of DNA. The CDR3 loop is CASSLRLAGADTQYF.